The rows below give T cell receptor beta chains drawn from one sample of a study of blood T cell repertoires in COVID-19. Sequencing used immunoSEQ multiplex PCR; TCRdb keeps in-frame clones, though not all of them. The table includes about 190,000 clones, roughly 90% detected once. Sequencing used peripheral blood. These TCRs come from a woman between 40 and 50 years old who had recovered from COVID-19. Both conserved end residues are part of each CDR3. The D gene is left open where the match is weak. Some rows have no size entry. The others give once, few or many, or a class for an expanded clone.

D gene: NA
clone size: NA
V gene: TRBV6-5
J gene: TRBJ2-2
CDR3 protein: CASRQGFRATGELFF
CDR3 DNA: TGTGCCAGCAGGCAGGGTTTCAGAGCGACCGGGGAGCTGTTTTTT

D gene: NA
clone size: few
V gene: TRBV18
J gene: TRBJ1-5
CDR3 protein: CASSLGAGNQPQHF
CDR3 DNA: TGTGCCAGCTCATTGGGCGCCGGCAATCAGCCCCAGCATTTT

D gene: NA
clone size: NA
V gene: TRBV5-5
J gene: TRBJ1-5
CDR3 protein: CASSLGTALLNQPQHF
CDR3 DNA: TGTGCCAGCAGCTTGGGGACAGCTTTACTAAATCAGCCCCAGCATTTT

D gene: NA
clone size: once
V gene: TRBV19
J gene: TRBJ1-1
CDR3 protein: CASSVRNTEAFF
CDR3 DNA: TGTGCCAGTAGCGTCAGGAACACTGAAGCTTTCTTT

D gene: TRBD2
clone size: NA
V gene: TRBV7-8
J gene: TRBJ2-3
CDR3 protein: CASSRGPGLLNSTDTQYF
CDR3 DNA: TGTGCCAGCAGCCGAGGGCCGGGACTATTAAATAGCACAGATACGCAGTATTTT

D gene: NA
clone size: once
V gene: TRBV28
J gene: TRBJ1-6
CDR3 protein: CASTPWANSPLHF
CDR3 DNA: TGTGCCAGCACCCCGTGGGCGAATTCACCCCTCCACTTT

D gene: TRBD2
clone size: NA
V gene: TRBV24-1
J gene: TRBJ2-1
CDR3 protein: CATSDTSVPYNEQFF
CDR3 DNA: TGTGCCACCAGTGATACTAGCGTTCCCTACAATGAGCAGTTCTTC

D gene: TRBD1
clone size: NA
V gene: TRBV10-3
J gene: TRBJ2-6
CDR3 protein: CAISPTGGLYFGANVLTF
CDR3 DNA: TGTGCCATCAGCCCGACAGGGGGCCTCTATTTTGGGGCCAACGTCCTGACTTTC

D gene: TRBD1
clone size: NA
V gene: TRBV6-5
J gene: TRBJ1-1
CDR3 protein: CASSYEAGTGHTEAFF
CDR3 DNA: TGTGCCAGCAGTTACGAAGCCGGGACAGGGCACACTGAAGCTTTCTTT

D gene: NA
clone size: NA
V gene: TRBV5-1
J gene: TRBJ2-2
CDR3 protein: CASSLASGNTGELFF
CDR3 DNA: TGCGCCAGCAGCTTGGCCTCCGGGAACACCGGGGAGCTGTTTTTT

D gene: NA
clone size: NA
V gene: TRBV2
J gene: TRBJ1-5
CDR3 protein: CASSDLEDSNQPQHF
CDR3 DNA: TGTGCCAGCAGTGATTTGGAGGATAGCAATCAGCCCCAGCATTTT

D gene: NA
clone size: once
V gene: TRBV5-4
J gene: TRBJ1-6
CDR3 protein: CASSLDGGDSYNSPLHF
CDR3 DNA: TGTGCCAGCAGCTTGGATGGCGGAGACTCCTATAATTCACCCCTCCACTTT

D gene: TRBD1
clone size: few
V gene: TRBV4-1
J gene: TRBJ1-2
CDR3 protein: CASSRDSIYGYTF
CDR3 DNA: TGCGCCAGCAGCAGGGACAGCATCTATGGCTACACCTTC

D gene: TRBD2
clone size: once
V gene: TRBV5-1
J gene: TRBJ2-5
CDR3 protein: CASSFGTSGKETQYF
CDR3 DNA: TGCGCCAGCAGCTTTGGGACTAGCGGAAAAGAGACCCAGTACTTC

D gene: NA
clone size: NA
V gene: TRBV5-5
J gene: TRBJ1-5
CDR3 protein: CASSDTRGGTINQPQHF
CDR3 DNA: TGTGCCAGCAGTGACACTAGGGGAGGAACTATCAATCAGCCCCAGCATTTT

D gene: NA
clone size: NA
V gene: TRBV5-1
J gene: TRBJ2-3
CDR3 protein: CASSSDDTLGSTDTQYF
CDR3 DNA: TGCGCCAGCAGCTCCGACGACACACTAGGAAGCACAGATACGCAGTATTTT

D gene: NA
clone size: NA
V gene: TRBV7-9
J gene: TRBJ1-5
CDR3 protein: CASSPGQGTQPQHF
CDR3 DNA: TGTGCCAGCAGCCCCGGCCAGGGAACTCAGCCCCAGCATTTT

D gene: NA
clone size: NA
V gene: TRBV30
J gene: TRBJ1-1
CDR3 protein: CAWSGPQGSGNTEAFF
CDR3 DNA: TGTGCCTGGAGTGGACCCCAGGGTAGTGGGAACACTGAAGCTTTCTTT

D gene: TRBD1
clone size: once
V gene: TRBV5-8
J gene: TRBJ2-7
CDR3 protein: CASSLAGGVDEQYF
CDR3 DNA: TGTGCCAGCAGCTTGGCAGGGGGAGTCGACGAGCAGTACTTC

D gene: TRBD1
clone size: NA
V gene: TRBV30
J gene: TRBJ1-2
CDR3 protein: CAWSAGTGGYTF
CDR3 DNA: TGTGCCTGGAGTGCTGGGACAGGAGGCTACACCTTC

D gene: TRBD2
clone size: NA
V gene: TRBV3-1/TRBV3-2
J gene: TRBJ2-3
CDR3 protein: CASSEREVTDTQYF
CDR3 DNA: TGTGCCAGCAGCGAGCGGGAAGTCACAGATACGCAGTATTTT

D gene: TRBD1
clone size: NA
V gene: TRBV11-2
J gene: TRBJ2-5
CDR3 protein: CASSLAYRGRKTQYF
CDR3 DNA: TGTGCCAGCAGCTTAGCATACAGGGGGCGAAAGACCCAGTACTTC

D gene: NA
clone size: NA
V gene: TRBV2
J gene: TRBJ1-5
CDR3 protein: CASSADTRNQPQHF
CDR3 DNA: TGTGCCAGCAGCGCTGACACCCGCAATCAGCCCCAGCATTTT

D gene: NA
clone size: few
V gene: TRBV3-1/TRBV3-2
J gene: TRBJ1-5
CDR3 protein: CASSQSPDQPQHF
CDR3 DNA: TGTGCCAGCAGCCAAAGCCCGGATCAGCCCCAGCATTTT

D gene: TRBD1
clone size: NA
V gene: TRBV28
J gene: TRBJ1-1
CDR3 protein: CAGNRGRNTEAFF
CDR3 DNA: TGTGCCGGAAACAGGGGCAGGAACACTGAAGCTTTCTTT

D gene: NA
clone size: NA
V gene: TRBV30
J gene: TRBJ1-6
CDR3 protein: CAWIAAGYNSPLHF
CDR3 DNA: TGTGCCTGGATAGCAGCGGGGTATAATTCACCCCTCCACTTT

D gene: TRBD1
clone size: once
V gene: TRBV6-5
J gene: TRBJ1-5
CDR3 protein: CASSYSTGSNQPQHF
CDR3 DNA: TGTGCCAGCAGTTACTCGACAGGGAGCAATCAGCCCCAGCATTTT

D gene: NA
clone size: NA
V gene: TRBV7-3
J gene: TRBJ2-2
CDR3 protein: CASSSVARTGELFF
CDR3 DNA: TGTGCCAGCAGCTCAGTGGCCAGGACCGGGGAGCTGTTTTTT

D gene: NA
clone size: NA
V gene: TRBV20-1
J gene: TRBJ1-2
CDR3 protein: CRGSDYGYTF
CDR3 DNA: TGCAGAGGGAGTGACTATGGCTACACCTTC

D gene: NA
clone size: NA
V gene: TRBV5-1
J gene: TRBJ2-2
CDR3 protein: CASSFSLLSDTGELFF
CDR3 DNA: TGCGCCAGCAGCTTCTCTTTGCTTAGCGACACCGGGGAGCTGTTTTTT

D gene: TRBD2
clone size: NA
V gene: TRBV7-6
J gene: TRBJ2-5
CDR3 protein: CASSLVLDGTSGSQETQYF
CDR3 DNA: TGTGCCAGCAGCTTAGTTTTGGACGGGACTAGCGGGAGCCAAGAGACCCAGTACTTC

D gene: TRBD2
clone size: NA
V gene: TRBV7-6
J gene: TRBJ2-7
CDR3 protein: CASSLAAGTGGTYEEQYF
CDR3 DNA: TGTGCCAGCAGCCTTGCCGCTGGTACGGGAGGTACCTACGAGGAGCAGTACTTC

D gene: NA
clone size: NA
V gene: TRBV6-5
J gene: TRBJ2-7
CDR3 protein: CASSGQRPYEQYF
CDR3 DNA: TGTGCCAGCAGCGGACAGAGACCCTACGAGCAGTACTTC

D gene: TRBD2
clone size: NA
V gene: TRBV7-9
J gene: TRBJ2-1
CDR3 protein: CASSLAGGYNEQFF
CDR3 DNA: TGTGCCAGCAGCTTAGCCGGGGGGTACAATGAGCAGTTCTTC

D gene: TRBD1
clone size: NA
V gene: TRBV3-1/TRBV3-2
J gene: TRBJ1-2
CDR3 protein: CASSHTGGQSYGYTF
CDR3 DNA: TGTGCCAGCAGCCACACCGGGGGACAGTCCTATGGCTACACCTTC

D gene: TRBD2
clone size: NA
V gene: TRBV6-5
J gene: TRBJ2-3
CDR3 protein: CASVLREGSDTQYF
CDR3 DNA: TGTGCCAGCGTCTTGCGGGAGGGCTCAGATACGCAGTATTTT

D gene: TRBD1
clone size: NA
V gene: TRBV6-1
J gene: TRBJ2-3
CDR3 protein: CASSGSSWGQGWNGDTQYF
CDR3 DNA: TGTGCCAGCAGTGGAAGTAGTTGGGGACAGGGTTGGAATGGAGATACGCAGTATTTT

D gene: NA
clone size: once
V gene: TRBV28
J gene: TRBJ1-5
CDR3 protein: CASRGGFNQPQHF
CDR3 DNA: TGTGCCAGCAGGGGGGGTTTCAATCAGCCCCAGCATTTT

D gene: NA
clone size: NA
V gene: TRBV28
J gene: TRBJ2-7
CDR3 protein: CASSFREPYEQYF
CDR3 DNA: TGTGCCAGCAGTTTCCGAGAACCCTACGAGCAGTACTTC

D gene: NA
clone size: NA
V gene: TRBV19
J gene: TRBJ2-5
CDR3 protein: CASSIREMAPRETQYF
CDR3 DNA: TGTGCCAGTAGTATTCGGGAGATGGCCCCCCGAGAGACCCAGTACTTC

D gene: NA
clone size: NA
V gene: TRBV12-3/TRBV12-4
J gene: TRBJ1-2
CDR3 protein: CASSSQVGYGYTF
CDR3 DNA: TGTGCCAGCAGCTCACAGGTCGGGTATGGCTACACCTTC

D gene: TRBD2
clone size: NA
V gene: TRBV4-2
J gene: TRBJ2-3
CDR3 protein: CASSPWAGVVDTQYF
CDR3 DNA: TGTGCCAGCAGCCCGTGGGCGGGAGTGGTTGATACGCAGTATTTT

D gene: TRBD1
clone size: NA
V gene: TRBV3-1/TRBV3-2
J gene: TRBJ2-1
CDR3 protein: CASSPPGQAVYNEQFF
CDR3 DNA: TGTGCCAGCAGCCCTCCGGGACAGGCCGTCTACAATGAGCAGTTCTTC

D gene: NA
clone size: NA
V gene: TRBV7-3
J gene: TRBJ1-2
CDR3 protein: CASSLDSRRGYTF
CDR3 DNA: TGTGCCAGCAGCTTAGACTCCAGGAGGGGCTACACCTTC

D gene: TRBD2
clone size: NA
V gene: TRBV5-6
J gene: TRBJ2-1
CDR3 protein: CASRPVGLAGVVSYNEQFF
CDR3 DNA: TGTGCCAGCAGACCGGTCGGGCTAGCGGGAGTTGTGTCCTACAATGAGCAGTTCTTC

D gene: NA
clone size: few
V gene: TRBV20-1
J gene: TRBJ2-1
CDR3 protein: CSASAQYAPYNEQFF
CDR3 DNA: TGCAGTGCTAGTGCCCAGTACGCCCCCTACAATGAGCAGTTCTTC

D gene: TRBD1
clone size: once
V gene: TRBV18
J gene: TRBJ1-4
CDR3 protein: CASSPRGQGDEKLFF
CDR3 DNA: TGTGCCAGCTCACCCCGCGGACAGGGTGATGAAAAACTGTTTTTT

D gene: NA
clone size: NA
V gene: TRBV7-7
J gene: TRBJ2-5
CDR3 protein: CASSPQIRGGETQYF
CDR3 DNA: TGTGCCAGCAGCCCCCAAATCAGGGGTGGAGAGACCCAGTACTTC

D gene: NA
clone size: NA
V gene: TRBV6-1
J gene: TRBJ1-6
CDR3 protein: CASSEVRSYNSPLHF
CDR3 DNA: TGTGCCAGCAGTGAAGTGAGGTCCTATAATTCACCCCTCCACTTT

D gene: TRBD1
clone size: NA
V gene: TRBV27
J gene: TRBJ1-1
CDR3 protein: CASSLYVAGGEAFF
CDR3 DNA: TGTGCCAGCAGTTTATATGTTGCAGGGGGCGAAGCTTTCTTT

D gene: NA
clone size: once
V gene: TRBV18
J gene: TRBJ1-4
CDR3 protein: CASSLVATNEKLFF
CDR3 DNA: TGTGCCAGCTCCCTGGTAGCAACTAATGAAAAACTGTTTTTT

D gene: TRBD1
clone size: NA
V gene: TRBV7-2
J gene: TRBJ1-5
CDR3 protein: CASSRQGLQPQHF
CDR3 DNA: TGTGCCAGCAGCCGACAGGGTCTTCAGCCCCAGCATTTT

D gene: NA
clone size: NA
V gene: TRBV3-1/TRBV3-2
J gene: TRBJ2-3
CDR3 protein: CASSPGLLLTDTQYF
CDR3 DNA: TGTGCCAGCAGCCCGGGACTCCTACTCACAGATACGCAGTATTTT

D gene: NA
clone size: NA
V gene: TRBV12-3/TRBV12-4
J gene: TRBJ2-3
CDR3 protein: CASSSHTDTQYF
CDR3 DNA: TGTGCCAGCAGTTCACATACAGATACGCAGTATTTT

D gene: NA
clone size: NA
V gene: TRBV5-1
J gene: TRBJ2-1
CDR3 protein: CASSSEPVSSYNEQFF
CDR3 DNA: TGCGCCAGCAGCTCCGAGCCTGTGAGCTCCTACAATGAGCAGTTCTTC

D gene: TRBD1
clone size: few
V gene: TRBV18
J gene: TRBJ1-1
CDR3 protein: CASSPRTGGLNTEAFF
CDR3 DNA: TGTGCCAGCTCACCACGGACAGGGGGGCTGAACACTGAAGCTTTCTTT

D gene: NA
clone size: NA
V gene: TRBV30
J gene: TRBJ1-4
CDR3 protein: CAWQRNSQEKLFF
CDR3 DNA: TGTGCCTGGCAACGAAACAGTCAAGAAAAACTGTTTTTT